This TCR beta chain emerged from a study of cytomegalovirus exposure and HLA in healthy donors. As regards this clone: As yet, its antigen is unknown.

With 60 Vbeta and 13 Jbeta primers, the PCR was carried out. Profiling relied on immunoSEQ multiplex PCR, and the TCRdb table lists in-frame clones only, not all of them. The repertoire consists of more than 150,000 clones, with roughly four fifths occurring once and the leading ten covering around 1.7%. Notes on the study in general: Per a later analysis, 18,000 or so TCR beta sequences showed association with HLA alleles at 0.05 false discovery rate. CMV serostatus was the sole immune exposure information available. A list of roughly 160 TCR beta chains associated with cytomegalovirus was given. In a later analysis, V- and J-gene trimming of beta chains associated with a DCLRE1C missense variant, replicated independently.

The receptor's source is a man aged 45-65 years in good health and CMV-seronegative. The specimen was PBMCs.

The DNA of the CDR3 is TGCGCCAGCAGCCAGGGGCCTAAGGACAGGGGGAGGGAGACCCAGTACTTC. Its translation is CASSQGPKDRGRETQYF. The chain employs TRBV4-3 and TRBJ2-5; TRBD1 matches at 10 bases. CDR1 is LGHNA and CDR2 is YSLEER in the germline V gene. This CDR3 contains 17 residues. V gave up 3 bases and J gave up 5 bases; unmatched junction bases: 12.